The 8 T cell receptor beta chains below come from one sample, sequenced in a study of T cells in localized non-small cell lung cancer. Sequenced by immunoSEQ multiplex PCR; TCRdb stores in-frame clones only, minus some. The sample carries 45,000 to 55,000 clones, approximately 90% recorded once. The sequencing here drew on peripheral blood, taken before any cancer treatment. Source of these receptors: a male donor at least 60 years old with stage III squamous cell lung carcinoma.

The V and J genes are TRBV27 and TRBJ2-7; TRBD1 aligns across 10 bases. The V and J ends lost 5 bases and 3 bases, in that order; junction bases with no gene match: 4. Germline V gives CDR1 MNHEY, CDR2 SMNVEV (reference sequence). CDR3 length: 14 residues. The CDR3 sequence: CASSPRDRGYEQYF. The CDR3 nucleotides are TGTGCCAGCAGTCCGCGGGACAGGGGCTACGAGCAGTACTTC.

This sequence joins TRBV6-6 and TRBJ2-7; D possibly corresponds to TRBD2 (6 bases). The V end lost 6 bases, the J end lost 3 bases, and 12 bases lay between the germline ends. The CDR3 runs 13 residues. Germline V gene sequence: CDR1 MNHNY, CDR2 SVGAGI (reference sequence). The CDR3 DNA reads as TGTGCCAGCAGGCTAGGAGGGGACTACGAGCAGTACTTC. This encodes CASRLGGDYEQYF.

This chain connects TRBV9 to TRBJ2-2; D may be TRBD2 (6 bases). CDR3 length: 17 residues. The V gene's germline CDR1 is SGDLS and CDR2 YYNGEE. Between the trimmed V and J ends, which lost 4 bases and 7 bases, there was a span of 23 bases. Here the CDR3 reads CASSLSGREATGGELFF. As DNA, the CDR3 is TGTGCCAGCAGCTTATCCGGAAGGGAGGCTACAGGCGGGGAGCTGTTTTTT. The variable domain in full, with the rest retrieved from reference TRBV9 and TRBJ2-2, is DSGVTQTPKHLITATGQRVTLRCSPRSGDLSVYWYQQSLDQGLQFLIQYYNGEERAKGNILERFSAQQFPDLHSELNLSSLELGDSALYFCASSLSGREATGGELFFGEGSRLTVL.

The chain couples TRBV4-2 to TRBJ2-7; D possibly corresponds to TRBD1 (6 bases). Germline lookup yields CDR1 LGHNA and CDR2 YNFKEQ. V dropped 4 bases and J dropped 4 bases, with 17 bases sitting between them. CDR3 length equals 15 residues. The CDR3 region is CASSPGTQVLYEQYF. The CDR3 DNA sequence: TGTGCCAGCAGCCCGGGGACACAAGTGCTTTACGAGCAGTACTTC.

The chain combines TRBV7-8 with TRBJ2-5; TRBD1 matches at 7 bases. CDR1 is SGHVS, CDR2 FQNEAQ, per germline. After removal of 6 bases from V and 2 bases from J, the junction contained 3 bases not matched to a gene. CDR3 length equals 13 residues. The CDR3 DNA follows: TGTGCCAGCAGAGAGGGACAGCAAGAGACCCAGTACTTC. This codes for CASREGQQETQYF.

The chain uses TRBV7-9 and TRBJ2-2; D remains unclear. Germline assignment: CDR1 SEHNR and CDR2 FQNEAQ (reference sequence). The CDR3 length is 13 residues. The V end was cut by 3 bases, the J end by 5 bases, with 7 bases between. As DNA, the CDR3 is TGTGCCAGCAGCTTTGGCACTACCGGGGAGCTGTTTTTT. Translating it yields CASSFGTTGELFF.

The V call is TRBV6-5, the J call TRBJ1-2; D might be TRBD1 (5 bases). V dropped 0 bases and J dropped 3 bases, with 11 bases sitting between them. CDR3 size: 15 residues. Germline V lookup: CDR1 MNHEY, CDR2 SVGAGI. This chain's CDR3 is CASSYSSRGDYGYTF. CDR3 coding DNA: TGTGCCAGCAGTTACTCGTCAAGGGGTGACTATGGCTACACCTTC.

The chain carries TRBV19 and TRBJ1-5, with TRBD1 as a possible D gene (5 bases). CDR1 is LNHDA, CDR2 SQIVND, per germline (reference sequence). This CDR3 region has 15 residues. V was shortened by 0 bases and J by 3 bases, with 9 bases between the two germline ends. The CDR3, as DNA: TGTGCCAGTAGTATAGATACACAGGACAATCAGCCCCAGCATTTT. Its protein is CASSIDTQDNQPQHF.